This passage covers 28 T cell receptor beta chains from one sample sequenced in a study of T cell clonotyping in hematopoietic cell transplantation. Data came from immunoSEQ multiplex PCR; TCRdb stores just in-frame clones and leaves some out. The sample has roughly 12,000 clones; less than 60% are singletons. Sequenced sample: peripheral blood mononuclear cells. These receptors originate from a man between 45 and 60 years old in good health. Some clones in this sample may be carry-over from other donors' samples.

This clone has just a few counts. The CDR3 protein is CSARRSAEAFF. Here the CDR3 DNA reads TGCAGTGCTAGAAGATCAGCTGAAGCTTTCTTT. The chain joins TRBV20-1 to TRBJ1-1; unclear D gene. The CDR3 sequence is 11 residues long. Trimming removed 2 bases at V and 6 bases at J, with 7 bases between. Germline V gene lookup returns CDR1 DFQATT and CDR2 SNEGSKA (reference sequence).

The gene calls are TRBV14 and TRBJ2-1; no clear D. V lost 0 bases to trimming and J lost 4 bases, with 13 bases between them. From germline, CDR1 is SGHDN and CDR2 FVKESK. The CDR3 consists of 16 residues. The CDR3 coding sequence is TGTGCCAGCAGCCAAGAGGAAACGGCAGGATACAATGAGCAGTTCTTC. It translates to CASSQEETAGYNEQFF.

As to this clone: At one boundary the junction diverges from the germline segment, which might be a read error. V and J are TRBV6-1 and TRBJ2-7, with 9 bases identical to TRBD2. CDR1 is MNHNS and CDR2 is SASEGT in the germline V gene. The CDR3 length is 16 residues. CDR3 in DNA: TGTGCCAGCAGTCAAGCCGGGACTAGCTTCTCCTACGAGCAGTACTTC. It yields the protein CASSQAGTSFSYEQYF.

V usage is TRBV28 and J usage is TRBJ2-3; TRBD2 agrees at 7 bases. The CDR3 consists of 15 residues. Germline V CDR1 and CDR2: MDHEN, SYDVKM. V gave up 4 bases and J gave up 0 bases; unmatched junction bases: 4. The CDR3 sequence is CASSSGGDSTDTQYF. The DNA for the CDR3 is TGTGCCAGCAGTTCGGGGGGAGACAGCACAGATACGCAGTATTTT.

This clone was seen a few times. The genes are TRBV7-2 and TRBJ2-7, with D perhaps matching TRBD2 (6 bases). Germline assignment: CDR1 SGHTA and CDR2 FQGNSA. The CDR3 has 13 residues. Trimming shortened V by 3 bases and J by 5 bases, and 11 bases separated the two germline ends. The CDR3 DNA reads TGTGCCAGCAGCTTTGCGGGAAGTAACGAGCAGTACTTC. It encodes CASSFAGSNEQYF.

By share, this clone counts as medium-sized. The genes are TRBV5-1 and TRBJ1-5, with D maybe TRBD1 (6 bases). This CDR3 is built from 14 residues. Trimming removed 2 bases at V and 4 bases at J, with 10 bases between. The germline V gene encodes CDR1 SGHRS and CDR2 YFSETQ. The CDR3 loop reads CASSLGTPNQPQHF. The CDR3 nucleotides read TGCGCCAGCAGCTTAGGGACACCTAATCAGCCCCAGCATTTT. Full variable domain (outside the CDR3, taken from reference TRBV5-1 and TRBJ1-5): KAGVTQTPRYLIKTRGQQVTLSCSPISGHRSVSWYQQTPGQGLQFLFEYFSETQRNKGNFPGRFSGRQFSNSRSEMNVSTLELGDSALYLCASSLGTPNQPQHFGDGTRLSIL.

This clone has more than one count but fewer than ten. At one end, the junction sequence differs from germline, possibly due to a read error. The CDR3 is CSASESASPTF. Here the CDR3 DNA reads TGCAGTGCTAGTGAGTCTGCTAGTCCGACCTTT. The chain employs TRBV20-1 and TRBJ2-3, with no clear D. The CDR3 totals 11 residues. Germline CDR1 reads DFQATT; CDR2 reads SNEGSKA (reference sequence).

The V call is TRBV6-5, the J call TRBJ1-2, with D unclear. V lost 5 bases and J 6 bases, leaving 10 bases between the germline ends. Germline V gene data show CDR1 as MNHEY and CDR2 as SVGAGI. The CDR3 totals 12 residues. CDR3 in amino acids: CASSGGFDGYTF. The CDR3 nucleotides read TGTGCCAGCAGTGGAGGGTTTGATGGCTACACCTTC.

By share, this clone counts as medium-sized. The rearrangement links TRBV5-6 to TRBJ1-2; D is ambiguous. This CDR3 contains 15 residues. Trimming took 2 bases from V and 7 from J, leaving 18 bases between them. Germline values: CDR1 SGHDT, CDR2 YYEEEE. This chain's CDR3 is CASSFLNGYHSGYTF. As DNA, the CDR3 is TGTGCCAGCAGCTTCCTTAATGGTTACCACTCTGGCTACACCTTC.

The chain combines TRBV9 with TRBJ2-1; no definite D call. Germline V CDR1 and CDR2: SGDLS, YYNGEE. The CDR3 is 15 residues long. Trimming took off 5 bases at V and 0 bases at J, with 12 bases between the two ends. The CDR3 reads CASSISRTSYNEQFF. The CDR3 DNA is TGTGCCAGCAGTATAAGTCGTACCTCCTACAATGAGCAGTTCTTC.

This clone was observed a few times. V is TRBV4-1 and J is TRBJ2-7; the match to TRBD2 covers 7 bases. The junction had 7 bases not matched to a gene; V was cut back by 5 bases and J by 3 bases. The CDR3 loop spans 14 amino acids. CDR1 MGHRA and CDR2 YSYEKL come from the germline V gene. The chain's CDR3 is CASSLIGGNYEQYF. CDR3 DNA: TGCGCCAGCAGCTTGATCGGGGGGAACTACGAGCAGTACTTC.

The V and J genes are TRBV9 and TRBJ2-1; 8 bases match TRBD2. V was pared by 0 bases and J by 4 bases, with 3 bases of the junction left unmatched. CDR3 length: 15 amino acids. Germline assignment: CDR1 SGDLS and CDR2 YYNGEE. DNA for the CDR3: TGTGCCAGCAGCGTAGCAAGCGGGGGTTACAATGAGCAGTTCTTC. Protein: CASSVASGGYNEQFF.

This clone was counted between two and nine times. The chain uses TRBV5-4 and TRBJ2-7; D possibly corresponds to TRBD2 (6 bases). CDR3 size: 13 residues. Per germline, CDR1 SGHNT and CDR2 YYREEE (reference sequence). V was cut by 4 bases and J by 12 bases, with 20 bases left in between. The CDR3 nucleotides read TGTGCCAGCAGCCGGGACTCCCCCGGGCCTCGGTACTTC. Amino acid sequence: CASSRDSPGPRYF.

The chain couples TRBV6-6 to TRBJ1-2; no clear D gene. Trimming removed 8 bases from V and 4 bases from J, with 14 bases in between. The CDR3 covers 13 residues. The V gene's germline CDR1 is MNHNY and CDR2 SVGAGI (reference sequence). The CDR3 DNA reads TGTGCCAGCTGTCCGGGCTACGCCTATGGCTACACCTTC. The encoded protein is CASCPGYAYGYTF.

The CDR3 region is CASSLGDRLGVGNQPQHF. The CDR3, as DNA: TGTGCCAGCAGCTTGGGGGACAGGCTCGGGGTGGGCAATCAGCCCCAGCATTTT. The rearrangement links TRBV5-6 to TRBJ1-5; 8 nucleotides agree with TRBD1. In germline, CDR1 is SGHDT, CDR2 YYEEEE. The CDR3 has 18 residues. V lost 0 bases to trimming and J lost 2 bases; unmatched junction nucleotides: 10.

The CDR3 protein is CASRLPQGHAFF. The CDR3 region has the DNA TGTGCCAGCAGACTCCCGCAGGGGCACGCTTTCTTT. The chain couples TRBV6-5 to TRBJ1-1; weak D call: TRBD1 (6 bases). The germline V gene has CDR1 MNHEY and CDR2 SVGAGI. This CDR3 is built from 12 residues. Between the trimmed V and J ends, which lost 6 bases and 11 bases, there was a span of 16 bases.

The chain links TRBV7-9 to TRBJ2-1; D may be TRBD2 (5 bases). CDR1 SEHNR and CDR2 FQNEAQ come from the germline V gene (reference sequence). The CDR3 length is 14 residues. V lost 4 bases and J lost 2, with 9 bases in between. The CDR3 loop is CASSSKTTYNEQFF. The CDR3, as DNA: TGTGCCAGCAGCTCAAAGACTACCTACAATGAGCAGTTCTTC.

CDR3 in DNA: TGTGCCAGCAGCCCGGGACTAGCGGGAGTTAATGAGCAGTTCTTC. It is translated as CASSPGLAGVNEQFF. This sequence joins TRBV7-2 and TRBJ2-1, with 14 positions matching TRBD2. V lost 5 bases, J lost 7 bases, and 4 bases stayed unmatched. The CDR3 consists of 15 residues. Germline V CDR1 and CDR2: SGHTA, FQGNSA.

V gene TRBV27 combines with J gene TRBJ2-1; D ambiguous. V lost 5 bases, J lost 0 bases, and 11 bases lay in between. The CDR3 is 15 amino acids. The germline V gene encodes CDR1 MNHEY and CDR2 SMNVEV (reference sequence). CDR3 nucleotides: TGTGCCAGCAGTCTCAGCCCGAGCTCCTACAATGAGCAGTTCTTC. Its translation: CASSLSPSSYNEQFF.

V gene TRBV9 combines with J gene TRBJ2-5; maybe TRBD1 (7 bases). The end of the DNA is better explained by TRBJ2-7, so the J call may be wrong. The CDR3 sequence is 14 residues long. The germline V gene encodes CDR1 SGDLS and CDR2 YYNGEE. The chain's CDR3 is CASSAGDSSYEQYF. The CDR3 nucleotides are TGTGCCAGCAGCGCGGGGGACAGTTCCTACGAGCAGTACTTC.

The chain uses TRBV30 and TRBJ2-7; D perhaps matches TRBD2 (5 bases). The CDR3 loop spans 12 amino acids. V lost 0 bases and J lost 3, with 6 bases in between. CDR1 GTSNPN and CDR2 SVGIG come from the germline V gene (reference sequence). This CDR3 is CAWSVGSYEQYF. CDR3 sequence (DNA): TGTGCCTGGAGTGTAGGGAGCTACGAGCAGTACTTC.

For the CDR3, the DNA is TGTGCCAGCAGCTTGTCGAACTACGAGCAGTACTTC. Its translation is CASSLSNYEQYF. This sequence joins TRBV5-6 and TRBJ2-7; D is uncertain. V was clipped by 1 base and J by 3 bases, with 5 bases between them. Germline V gives CDR1 SGHDT, CDR2 YYEEEE. CDR3 length equals 12 residues.

J is TRBJ1-2 and V is TRBV30, with 8 bases identical to TRBD1. V dropped 2 bases and J dropped 6; count of bases not matched to a gene: 5. The V gene's germline CDR1 is GTSNPN and CDR2 SVGIG (reference sequence). There are 13 residues in the CDR3. The CDR3 loop is CAWSTSTGDGYTF. The CDR3 region has the DNA TGTGCCTGGAGTACCTCGACAGGGGATGGCTACACCTTC.

The genes are TRBV9 and TRBJ2-5; D gene ambiguous. Germline values: CDR1 SGDLS, CDR2 YYNGEE. V was pared by 4 bases and J by 6 bases, with 16 bases between. The CDR3 is 14 residues long. CDR3 coding DNA: TGTGCCAGCAGCCCTCAAGCCACTGGGAAGACCCAGTACTTC. This translates into CASSPQATGKTQYF.

The chain couples TRBV6-1 to TRBJ2-7; 9 positions agree with TRBD2. CDR1 and CDR2 from the germline V gene are MNHNS and SASEGT. V lost 3 bases to trimming and J lost 0 bases; unmatched junction nucleotides: 15. The CDR3 has 19 residues. In DNA, the CDR3 is TGTGCCAGCAGTGATGGGGGCCCTAGCGGGGCAACGTTCTCCTACGAGCAGTACTTC. Its translation is CASSDGGPSGATFSYEQYF.

The CDR3 reads CASSPRARGVGYTF. The CDR3 DNA sequence: TGTGCCAGCAGCCCCCGAGCCCGAGGGGTGGGCTACACCTTC. This sequence joins TRBV7-9 and TRBJ1-2; TRBD1 is a possible D gene (5 bases). V lost 5 bases, J lost 8 bases, and 18 bases lay in between. This CDR3 is built from 14 residues. Germline lookup yields CDR1 SEHNR and CDR2 FQNEAQ (reference sequence).

The genes are TRBV13 and TRBJ1-4; weak D call: TRBD1 (6 bases). The CDR3 has 15 amino acids. V was cut by 5 bases and J by 0 bases, with 10 bases left in between. Germline V gene data show CDR1 as PRHDT and CDR2 as FYEKMQ (reference sequence). CDR3 protein: CASSIRQATNEKLFF. The CDR3 DNA is TGTGCCAGCAGCATCAGACAGGCAACTAATGAAAAACTGTTTTTT.

The chain joins TRBV11-1 to TRBJ2-7, with TRBD2 matching 8 bases. Germline CDR1 reads SGHAT; CDR2 reads FQDESV (reference sequence). J was trimmed by 7 bases and V by 5 bases; bases with no gene match: 7. The CDR3 sequence is 13 residues long. CDR3 protein: CASSISGSAEQYF. CDR3 nucleotides: TGTGCCAGCAGCATAAGCGGGAGTGCTGAGCAGTACTTC.